This T cell receptor beta chain derives from a study of cytomegalovirus exposure and HLA in healthy donors. The study ran its PCR with 60 Vbeta and 13 Jbeta primers. The assay was immunoSEQ multiplex PCR, and TCRdb's table has in-frame clones only and misses some. The sample yields over 150,000 clones, 70% to 80% seen once. V lost 3 bases and J lost 2, with 6 bases in between. The germline CDR1 and CDR2 sequences are SGHNT and YENEEA. The CDR3 runs to 13 residues. V usage is TRBV11-3 and J usage is TRBJ2-3; D is uncertain. The source of this sequence is a man between 35 and 55 years old in good health and CMV-seronegative. Sequenced input: PBMCs. CDR3 amino acids: CASSFTDTDTQYF. CDR3 DNA: TGTGCCAGCAGCTTTACAGACACAGATACGCAGTATTTT.